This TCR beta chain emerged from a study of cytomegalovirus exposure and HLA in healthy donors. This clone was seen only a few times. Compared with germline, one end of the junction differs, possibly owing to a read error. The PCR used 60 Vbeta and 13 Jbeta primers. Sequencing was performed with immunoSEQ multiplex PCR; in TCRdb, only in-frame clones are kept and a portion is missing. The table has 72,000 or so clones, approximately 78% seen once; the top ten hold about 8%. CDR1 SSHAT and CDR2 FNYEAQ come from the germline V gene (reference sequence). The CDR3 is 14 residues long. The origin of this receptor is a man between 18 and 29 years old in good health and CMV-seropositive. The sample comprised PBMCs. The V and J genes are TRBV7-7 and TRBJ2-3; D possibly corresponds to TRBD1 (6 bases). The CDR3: CASSLGPGEDTQYF. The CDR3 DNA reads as TGTGCTAGCAGCCTAGGACCAGGGGAAGATACGCAGTATTTT.